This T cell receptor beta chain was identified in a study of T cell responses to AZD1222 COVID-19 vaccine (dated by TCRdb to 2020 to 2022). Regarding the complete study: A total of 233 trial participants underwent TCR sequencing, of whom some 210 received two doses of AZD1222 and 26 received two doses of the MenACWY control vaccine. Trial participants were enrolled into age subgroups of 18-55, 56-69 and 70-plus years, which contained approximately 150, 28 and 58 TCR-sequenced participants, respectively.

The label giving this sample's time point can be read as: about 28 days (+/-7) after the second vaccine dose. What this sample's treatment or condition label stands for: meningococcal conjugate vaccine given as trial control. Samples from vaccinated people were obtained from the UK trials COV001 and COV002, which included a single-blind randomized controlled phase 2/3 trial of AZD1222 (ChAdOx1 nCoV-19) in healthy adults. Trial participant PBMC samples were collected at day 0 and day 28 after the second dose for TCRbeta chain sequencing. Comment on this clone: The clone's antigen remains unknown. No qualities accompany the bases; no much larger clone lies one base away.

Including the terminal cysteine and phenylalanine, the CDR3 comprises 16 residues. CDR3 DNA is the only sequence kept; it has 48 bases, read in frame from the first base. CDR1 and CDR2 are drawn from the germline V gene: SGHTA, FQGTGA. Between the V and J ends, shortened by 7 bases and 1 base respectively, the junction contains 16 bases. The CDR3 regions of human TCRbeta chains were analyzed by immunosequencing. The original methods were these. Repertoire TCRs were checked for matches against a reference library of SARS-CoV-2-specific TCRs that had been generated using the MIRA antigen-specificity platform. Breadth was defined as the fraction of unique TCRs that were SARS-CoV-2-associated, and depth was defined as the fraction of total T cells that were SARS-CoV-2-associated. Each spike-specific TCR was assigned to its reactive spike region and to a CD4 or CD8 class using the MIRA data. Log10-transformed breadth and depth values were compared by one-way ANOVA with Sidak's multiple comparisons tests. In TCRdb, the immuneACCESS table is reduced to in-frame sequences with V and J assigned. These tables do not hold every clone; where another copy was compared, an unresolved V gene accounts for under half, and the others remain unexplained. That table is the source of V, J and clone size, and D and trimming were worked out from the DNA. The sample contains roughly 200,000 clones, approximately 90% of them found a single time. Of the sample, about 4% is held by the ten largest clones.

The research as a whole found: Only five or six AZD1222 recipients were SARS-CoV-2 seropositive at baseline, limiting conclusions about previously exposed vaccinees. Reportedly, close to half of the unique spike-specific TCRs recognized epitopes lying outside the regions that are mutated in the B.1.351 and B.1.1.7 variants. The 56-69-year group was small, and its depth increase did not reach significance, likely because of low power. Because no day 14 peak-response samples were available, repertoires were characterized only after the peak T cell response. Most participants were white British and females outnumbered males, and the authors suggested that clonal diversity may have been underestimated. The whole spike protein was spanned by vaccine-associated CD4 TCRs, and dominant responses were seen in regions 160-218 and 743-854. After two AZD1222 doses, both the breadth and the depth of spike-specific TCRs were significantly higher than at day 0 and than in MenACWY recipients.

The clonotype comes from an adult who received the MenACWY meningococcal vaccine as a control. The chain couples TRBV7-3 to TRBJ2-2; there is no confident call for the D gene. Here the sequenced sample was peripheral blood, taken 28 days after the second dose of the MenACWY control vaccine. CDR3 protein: CASTSAPAGNTGELFF. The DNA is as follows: TGTGCCAGCACCTCCGCCCCAGCAGGGAACACCGGGGAGCTGTTTTTT.